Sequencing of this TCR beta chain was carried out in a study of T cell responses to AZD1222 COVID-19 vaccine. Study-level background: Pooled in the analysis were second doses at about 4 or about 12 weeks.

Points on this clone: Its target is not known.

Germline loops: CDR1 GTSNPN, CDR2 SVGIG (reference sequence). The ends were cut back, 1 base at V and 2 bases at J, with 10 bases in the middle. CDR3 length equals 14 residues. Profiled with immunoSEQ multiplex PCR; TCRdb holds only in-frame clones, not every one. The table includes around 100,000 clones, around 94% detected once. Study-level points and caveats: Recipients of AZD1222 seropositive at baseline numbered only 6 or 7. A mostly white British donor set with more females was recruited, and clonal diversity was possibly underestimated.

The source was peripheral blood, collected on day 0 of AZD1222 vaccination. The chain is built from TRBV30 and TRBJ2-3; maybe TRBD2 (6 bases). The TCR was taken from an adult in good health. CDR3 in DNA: TGTGCCTGGAGTGCCGGGACTCTCACAGATACGCAGTATTTT. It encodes CAWSAGTLTDTQYF.